The 17 T cell receptor beta chains below all came from one sample that was sequenced in a study of identical twins. MiXCR, run by TCRdb on the 5' RACE reads, gives a single entry per CDR3 protein. The profile covers around 490,000 distinct CDR3 sequences, with approximately 14% appearing a single time and less than 0.5% taken by the ten largest. These data are also associated with another study on yellow fever vaccine responses in identical twins.

The source material was CD4+ T cells sorted from blood. These receptors all come from a woman aged 18-35 years in good health.

This clonotype was seen more than once but under ten times. The V gene is TRBV10-3, the J gene TRBJ2-5; D is ambiguous. The CDR3 sequence is 14 residues long. Germline V lookup: CDR1 ENHRY, CDR2 SYGVKD. With 7 bases removed from V and 1 base from J, the gap between germline ends came to 13 bases. In DNA form, the CDR3 reads TGTGCCATCAACGACGTGGGATTCCAAGAGACCCAGTACTTC. It yields the protein CAINDVGFQETQYF.

V and J are TRBV11-2 and TRBJ2-7, with TRBD1 matching over 8 bases. CDR3 size: 15 residues. V lost 6 bases, J lost 2 bases, and 9 bases stayed unmatched. The germline V gene encodes CDR1 SGHAT and CDR2 FQNNGV. The CDR3 here is CASRHPQTGAYEQYF. The CDR3 DNA is TGTGCCAGCAGACACCCCCAGACAGGGGCCTACGAGCAGTACTTC.

The V and J genes are TRBV20-1 and TRBJ1-6; D ambiguous. Germline CDR1 reads DFQATT; CDR2 reads SNEGSKA (reference sequence). This CDR3 has 15 residues. The V and J ends lost 1 base and 6 bases respectively, with 13 bases between them. The DNA for the CDR3 is TGCAGTGCTAGAGTCGTTGGGCAGACTAATTCACCCCTCCACTTT. It specifies CSARVVGQTNSPLHF.

Only a few counts were recorded for this clonotype. The gene calls are TRBV7-9 and TRBJ2-3; D unclear. The CDR3 is 12 amino acids. Trimming took 1 base from V and 5 from J, leaving 4 bases between them. Germline lookup yields CDR1 SEHNR and CDR2 FQNEAQ (reference sequence). CDR3 DNA sequence: TGTGCCAGCAGCTTAGGGATAGATACGCAGTATTTT. Its translation: CASSLGIDTQYF.

This clonotype has more than one count but fewer than ten. The rearrangement links TRBV5-1 to TRBJ2-7, with 9 bases fitting TRBD1. Germline V lookup: CDR1 SGHRS, CDR2 YFSETQ. Germline trimming cut 4 bases from V and 5 bases from J; bases unmatched to any gene: 7. CDR3 size: 14 residues. The CDR3 nucleotides are TGCGCCAGCAGCCCCCGGGACAGGGAAGACGAGCAGTACTTC. This encodes CASSPRDREDEQYF.

This clonotype was seen a few times. V usage is TRBV6-5 and J usage is TRBJ2-3, with 10 bases identical to TRBD1. Germline loops: CDR1 MNHEY, CDR2 SVGAGI. CDR3 size: 15 residues. After removal of 1 base from V and 4 bases from J, the junction contained 2 bases not matched to a gene. The CDR3 protein is CASSYYGTGADTQYF. The CDR3 coding sequence is TGTGCCAGCAGTTACTACGGGACAGGGGCAGATACGCAGTATTTT.

This clonotype was observed at least ten times. This chain links TRBV12-3 or TRBV12-4 with TRBJ2-5; D not resolved. Trimming took 3 bases from V and 2 from J, leaving 4 bases between them. The CDR3 totals 12 residues. In DNA, the CDR3 is TGTGCCAGCAGTTTTCGGCAAGAGACCCAGTACTTC. Its translation is CASSFRQETQYF.

This clonotype was detected many times. V is TRBV12-3 or TRBV12-4 and J is TRBJ2-1; D gene unclear. V lost 3 bases and J 0 bases, leaving 12 bases between the germline ends. The CDR3 consists of 16 residues. This CDR3 reads CASSFVYTTSYNEQFF. The CDR3 nucleotides read TGTGCCAGCAGTTTCGTCTACACCACCTCCTACAATGAGCAGTTCTTC.

V is TRBV3-1 and J is TRBJ2-3; perhaps TRBD2 as D (7 bases). CDR1 and CDR2 from the germline V gene are LGHDT and YNNKEL (reference sequence). The V end lost 11 bases, the J end lost 2 bases, and 26 bases lay between the germline ends. This CDR3 contains 17 residues. The CDR3 protein is CACCWGLAAADTDTQYF. CDR3 bases: TGTGCCTGCTGTTGGGGGCTAGCGGCAGCCGACACAGATACGCAGTATTTT.

This sequence joins TRBV5-1 and TRBJ2-5, with 9 bases identical to TRBD2. The CDR3 is made up of 16 amino acids. The ends lost 7 bases at V and 5 bases at J; junction bases unmatched: 15. Germline V gives CDR1 SGHRS, CDR2 YFSETQ. Here the CDR3 reads CASCRVGSGSVETQYF. In DNA, the CDR3 is TGCGCCAGCTGCCGCGTTGGTAGCGGGAGTGTTGAGACCCAGTACTTC.

The gene calls are TRBV19 and TRBJ1-2; no clear D gene. The CDR3 is 13 residues long. V shed 7 bases and J shed 7 bases, with 16 bases lying between them. CDR1 is LNHDA, CDR2 SQIVND, per germline (reference sequence). The CDR3 is CASMDARFGGYTF. Here the CDR3 DNA reads TGTGCCAGTATGGACGCCCGCTTCGGTGGCTACACCTTC.

This sequence joins TRBV15 and TRBJ2-7; D is unresolved. The V gene lost 1 base and the J gene lost 0 bases, with 13 bases spanning the gap. Germline lookup yields CDR1 LNHNV and CDR2 YYDKDF (reference sequence). The CDR3 length is 16 residues. The CDR3 reads CATSRGRLLSSYEQYF. In nucleotides, the CDR3 is TGTGCCACCAGCAGAGGTCGGCTATTAAGCTCCTACGAGCAGTACTTC.

There are a few counts of this clonotype. This chain uses TRBV25-1 with TRBJ2-5, with 9 nucleotides matching TRBD1. CDR3 length: 14 amino acids. J lost 3 bases, V lost 4 bases, and 3 bases had no gene match. Germline assignment: CDR1 MGHDK and CDR2 SYGVNS. The CDR3 region has the DNA TGTGCCAGCAGTGGTTGGACAGGGGAAGAGACCCAGTACTTC. This codes for CASSGWTGEETQYF. The variable domain in full, with the rest retrieved from reference TRBV25-1 and TRBJ2-5, is EADIYQTPRYLVIGTGKKITLECSQTMGHDKMYWYQQDPGMELHLIHYSYGVNSTEKGDLSSESTVSRIRTEHFPLTLESARPSHTSQYLCASSGWTGEETQYFGPGTRLLVL.

This chain connects TRBV20-1 to TRBJ2-1; 8 nucleotides agree with TRBD1. Germline-derived CDR1 and CDR2 are DFQATT and SNEGSKA (reference sequence). This CDR3 has 15 residues. The junction had 13 bases not matched to a gene; V was cut back by 6 bases and J by 6 bases. The CDR3 loop reads CSATTQTGVGNEQFF. As DNA, the CDR3 is TGCAGTGCCACTACCCAGACAGGGGTAGGCAATGAGCAGTTCTTC.

This clonotype was seen more than once but under ten times. The J gene is TRBJ1-1, the V gene TRBV5-4; D not certain. Germline-derived CDR1 and CDR2 are SGHNT and YYREEE (reference sequence). This CDR3 spans 13 amino acids. With 6 bases removed from V and 3 bases from J, the gap between germline ends came to 12 bases. CDR3 residues: CASTMDRDTEAFF. The DNA of the CDR3 is TGTGCCAGCACCATGGACCGGGACACTGAAGCTTTCTTT.

The genes are TRBV5-1 and TRBJ2-1, with 9 bases matching TRBD2. This CDR3 is 16 amino acids long. Germline trimming cut 3 bases from V and 5 bases from J; bases unmatched to any gene: 9. Germline CDR1 reads SGHRS; CDR2 reads YFSETQ. The DNA of the CDR3 is TGCGCCAGCAGCTCTCCCGAGGGACTAGCCAACAATGAGCAGTTCTTC. Translating gives CASSSPEGLANNEQFF.

The chain links TRBV24-1 to TRBJ2-1, with D tentatively TRBD1 or TRBD2 (5 bases each). The V gene lost 0 bases and the J gene lost 0 bases, with 11 bases spanning the gap. The CDR3 loop spans 17 amino acids. In germline, CDR1 is KGHDR, CDR2 SFDVKD. Here the CDR3 DNA reads TGTGCCACCAGTGATTTGTTCGCAGGGAGCTCCTACAATGAGCAGTTCTTC. Encoded protein: CATSDLFAGSSYNEQFF.